This T cell receptor beta chain was found in a study of T cell changes during pregnancy in multiple sclerosis. Produced via immunoSEQ multiplex PCR; TCRdb's table is partial and in-frame only. The sample lists 85,000 to 130,000 clones, approximately 94% occurring once. The CDR3 is 16 amino acids. CDR1 is SGHNT and CDR2 is YYREEE in the germline V gene (reference sequence). J gave up 6 bases and V 4 bases, and 9 bases lay outside the gene matches. This material consisted of peripheral blood, taken in the second trimester of pregnancy. The chain joins TRBV5-4 to TRBJ2-3, with 12 nucleotides matching TRBD1. This sequence originates from a female donor with multiple sclerosis, enrolled in a pregnancy study. This CDR3 reads CASSQGQGANSDTQYF. The CDR3 coding sequence is TGTGCCAGCAGCCAGGGACAGGGGGCTAATTCGGATACGCAGTATTTT.